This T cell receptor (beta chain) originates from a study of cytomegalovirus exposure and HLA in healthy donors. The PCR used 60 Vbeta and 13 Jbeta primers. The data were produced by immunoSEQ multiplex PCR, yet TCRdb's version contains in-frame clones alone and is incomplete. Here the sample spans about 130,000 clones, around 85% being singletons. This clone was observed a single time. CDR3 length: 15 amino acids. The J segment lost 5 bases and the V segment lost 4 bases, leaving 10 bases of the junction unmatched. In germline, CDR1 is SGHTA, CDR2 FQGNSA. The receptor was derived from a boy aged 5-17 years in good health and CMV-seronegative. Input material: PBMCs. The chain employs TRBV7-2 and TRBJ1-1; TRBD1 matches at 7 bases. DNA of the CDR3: TGTGCCAGCAGCTCCTACAGGGGTAGTTGGACTGAAGCTTTCTTT. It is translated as CASSSYRGSWTEAFF.